Below are 11 T cell receptor beta chains sequenced from a single sample in a study of OX40 agonist ivuxolimab in advanced cancers. Produced via immunoSEQ multiplex PCR; TCRdb's table is partial and in-frame only. The sample has some 51,000 clones; about 90% are singletons. Sample: CD4+ or CD8+ T cells sorted from blood, taken in a trial of the OX40 agonist ivuxolimab. Every receptor here comes from an adult with an advanced solid tumor such as melanoma, head and neck, liver or kidney cancer.

This clone was found once. The chain uses TRBV2 and TRBJ2-7; a weak D match, TRBD1 (6 bases). This CDR3 is built from 12 residues. CDR1 SNHLY and CDR2 FYNNEI come from the germline V gene. V was pared by 8 bases and J by 2 bases, with 10 bases between. In nucleotides, the CDR3 is TGTGCCAGCGGGGACACTACCTACGAGCAGTACTTC. Translation: CASGDTTYEQYF.

This chain joins TRBV7-8 and TRBJ2-1, with 7 bases lining up with TRBD1. Germline-derived CDR1 and CDR2 are SGHVS and FQNEAQ. V gave up 5 bases and J gave up 2 bases; unmatched junction bases: 6. This CDR3 region has 15 residues. The CDR3 spells CASSPPGTAYNEQFF. The CDR3 DNA reads TGTGCCAGCAGCCCTCCGGGGACAGCCTACAATGAGCAGTTCTTC.

The chain combines TRBV11-2 with TRBJ2-7, with D hard to call. This CDR3 is 14 amino acids long. Per the germline V gene, CDR1 is SGHAT and CDR2 is FQNNGV. V lost 3 bases and J lost 0, with 9 bases in between. The CDR3 protein is CASSFGWGSYEQYF. CDR3 nucleotide sequence: TGTGCCAGCAGCTTTGGGTGGGGCTCCTACGAGCAGTACTTC.

The CDR3 spells CASSYRDEKLFF. The CDR3 DNA follows: TGTGCCAGCAGCTACAGGGATGAAAAACTGTTTTTT. The V call is TRBV11-2, the J call TRBJ1-4; D possibly corresponds to TRBD1 (6 bases). Trimming cost V 4 bases and J 6 bases, with 6 bases left between them. Germline V lookup: CDR1 SGHAT, CDR2 FQNNGV. There are 12 residues in the CDR3.

The gene calls are TRBV14 and TRBJ1-2, with D hard to call. The V end was cut by 2 bases, the J end by 3 bases, with 7 bases between. CDR1 and CDR2 from the germline V gene are SGHDN and FVKESK. This CDR3 region has 13 residues. The CDR3 DNA follows: TGTGCCAGCAGCCAATTAGGGCACTATGGCTACACCTTC. Protein: CASSQLGHYGYTF.

The chain uses TRBV7-9 and TRBJ1-1, with TRBD1 matching 7 bases. The junction had 12 bases not matched to a gene; V was cut back by 8 bases and J by 0 bases. Germline-derived CDR1 and CDR2 are SEHNR and FQNEAQ (reference sequence). This CDR3 comprises 16 residues. The CDR3 nucleotides are TGTGCCAGCGGACAAAGGGGGCGAAGCATGAACACTGAAGCTTTCTTT. Encoded protein: CASGQRGRSMNTEAFF.

The chain combines TRBV11-2 with TRBJ2-5, with TRBD2 matching 14 bases. The germline gives CDR1 SGHAT, CDR2 FQNNGV. The trim removed 7 bases at V and 5 bases at J, leaving 9 bases unmatched. This CDR3 contains 16 residues. The CDR3 bases are TGTGCCAGCACCCGACTAGCGGGGGGGAGTTTGGAGACCCAGTACTTC. It encodes CASTRLAGGSLETQYF.

V is TRBV11-1 and J is TRBJ1-1, with 9 bases matching TRBD1. J gave up 5 bases and V 2 bases, and 6 bases lay outside the gene matches. The CDR3 has 15 residues. Germline V gene sequence: CDR1 SGHAT, CDR2 FQDESV (reference sequence). The DNA for the CDR3 is TGTGCCAGCAGCTTACCAAGAGGACAGGGGACTGAAGCTTTCTTT. Encoded protein: CASSLPRGQGTEAFF. The whole variable domain, remainder taken from reference TRBV11-1 and TRBJ1-1, is EAEVAQSPRYKITEKSQAVAFWCDPISGHATLYWYRQILGQGPELLVQFQDESVVDDSQLPKDRFSAERLKGVDSTLKIQPAELGDSAMYLCASSLPRGQGTEAFFGQGTRLTVV.

The V call is TRBV9, the J call TRBJ2-5; D is unclear. The tail of the sequence fits TRBJ2-7 better, so the J call may be wrong. From germline, CDR1 is SGDLS and CDR2 YYNGEE. The CDR3 extends over 16 amino acids. The CDR3 here is CASSVALTGNPHEQYF. CDR3 in DNA: TGTGCCAGCAGCGTAGCCTTGACGGGCAACCCCCACGAGCAGTACTTC.

The chain is built from TRBV11-2 and TRBJ1-3; D remains unclear. Trimming took off 4 bases at V and 0 bases at J, with 10 bases between the two ends. There are 15 residues in the CDR3. Germline CDR1 reads SGHAT; CDR2 reads FQNNGV. CDR3 bases: TGTGCCAGCAGCTCTTTTGATTTCTCTGGAAACACCATATATTTT. This codes for CASSSFDFSGNTIYF.

This clone has just one count. J is TRBJ2-1 and V is TRBV12-5; tentative D call: TRBD1 (6 bases). The CDR3 is 15 residues long. CDR1 is LGHNT and CDR2 is FRNRAP in the germline V gene. V lost 5 bases to trimming and J lost 4 bases, with 15 bases between them. The CDR3 protein is CASGLNQGTYNEQFF. CDR3 bases: TGTGCTAGTGGTCTTAACCAGGGGACGTACAATGAGCAGTTCTTC.